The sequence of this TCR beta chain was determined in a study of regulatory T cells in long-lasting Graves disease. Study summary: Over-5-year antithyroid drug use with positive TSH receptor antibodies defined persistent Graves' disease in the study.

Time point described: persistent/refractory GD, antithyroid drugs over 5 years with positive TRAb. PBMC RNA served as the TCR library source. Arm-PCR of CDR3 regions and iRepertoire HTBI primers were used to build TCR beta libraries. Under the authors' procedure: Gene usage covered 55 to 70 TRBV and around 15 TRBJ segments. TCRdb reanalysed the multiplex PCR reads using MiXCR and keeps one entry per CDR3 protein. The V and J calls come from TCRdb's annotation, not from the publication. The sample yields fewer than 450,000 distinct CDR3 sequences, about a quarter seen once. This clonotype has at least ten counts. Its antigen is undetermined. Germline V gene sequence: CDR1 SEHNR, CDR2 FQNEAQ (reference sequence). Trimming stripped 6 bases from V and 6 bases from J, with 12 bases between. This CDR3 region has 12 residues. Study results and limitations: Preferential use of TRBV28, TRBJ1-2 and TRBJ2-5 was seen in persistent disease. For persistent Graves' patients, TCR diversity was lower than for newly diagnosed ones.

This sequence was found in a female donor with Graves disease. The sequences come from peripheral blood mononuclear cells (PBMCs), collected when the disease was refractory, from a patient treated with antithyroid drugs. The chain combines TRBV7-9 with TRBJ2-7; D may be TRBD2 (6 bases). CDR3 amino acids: CASSLGGVEQYF. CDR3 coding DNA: TGTGCCAGCAGTCTTGGAGGGGTCGAGCAGTACTTC.